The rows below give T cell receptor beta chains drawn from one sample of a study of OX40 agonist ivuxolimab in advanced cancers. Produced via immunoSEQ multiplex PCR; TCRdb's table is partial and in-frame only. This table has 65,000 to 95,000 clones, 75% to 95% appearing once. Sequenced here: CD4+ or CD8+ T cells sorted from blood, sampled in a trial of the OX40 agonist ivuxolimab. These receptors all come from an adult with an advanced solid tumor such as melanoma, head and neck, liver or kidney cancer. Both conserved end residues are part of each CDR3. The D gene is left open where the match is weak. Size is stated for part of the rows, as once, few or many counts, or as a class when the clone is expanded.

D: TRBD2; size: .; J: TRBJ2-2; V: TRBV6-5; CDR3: CASSSSSGRNTGELFF; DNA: TGTGCCAGCAGTTCCTCAAGCGGGAGGAACACCGGGGAGCTGTTTTTT
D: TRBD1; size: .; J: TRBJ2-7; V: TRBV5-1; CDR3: CASSGPGQGGYEQYF; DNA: TGCGCCAGCAGCGGACCGGGACAGGGGGGCTACGAGCAGTACTTC
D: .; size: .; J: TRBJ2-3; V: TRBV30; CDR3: CAWSVGGAVGDTQYF; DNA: TGTGCCTGGAGTGTGGGGGGAGCCGTGGGAGATACGCAGTATTTT
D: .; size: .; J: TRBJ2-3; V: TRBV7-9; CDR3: CASSYTDTQYF; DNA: TGTGCCAGCAGCTACACAGATACGCAGTATTTT
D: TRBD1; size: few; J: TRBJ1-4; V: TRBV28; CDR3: CASSWNRGRDEKLFF; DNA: TGTGCCAGCAGTTGGAACAGGGGGCGTGATGAAAAACTGTTTTTT
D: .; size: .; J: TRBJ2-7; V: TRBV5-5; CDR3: CASSFGTLITEQYF; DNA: TGTGCCAGCAGCTTTGGGACGTTAATTACAGAGCAGTACTTC
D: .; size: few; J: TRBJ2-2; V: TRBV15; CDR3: CATSRGMSNTGELFF; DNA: TGTGCCACCAGCAGAGGAATGTCGAACACCGGGGAGCTGTTTTTT
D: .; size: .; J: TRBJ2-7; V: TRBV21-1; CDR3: CASSIWAFQPYEQYF; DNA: TGTGCCAGCAGCATTTGGGCCTTTCAGCCCTACGAGCAGTACTTC
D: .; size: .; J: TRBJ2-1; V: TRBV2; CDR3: CASSEQVWEFNEQFF; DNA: TGTGCCAGCAGTGAACAGGTCTGGGAATTCAATGAGCAGTTCTTC
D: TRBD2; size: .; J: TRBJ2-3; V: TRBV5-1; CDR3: CASSLGSLAGVGDTQYF; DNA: TGCGCCAGCAGCTTGGGATCACTAGCGGGAGTAGGAGATACGCAGTATTTT
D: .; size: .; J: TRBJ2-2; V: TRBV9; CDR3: CASSPHLTTGELFF; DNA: TGTGCCAGCAGCCCACACCTCACAACCGGGGAGCTGTTTTTT
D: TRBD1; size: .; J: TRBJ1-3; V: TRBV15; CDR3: CATRETGSSGNTIYF; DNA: TGTGCCACCAGGGAGACAGGGAGCTCTGGAAACACCATATATTTT
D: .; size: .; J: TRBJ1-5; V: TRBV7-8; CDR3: CASSLLLTVSNQPQHF; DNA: TGTGCCAGCAGCTTACTGTTGACGGTTAGCAATCAGCCCCAGCATTTT
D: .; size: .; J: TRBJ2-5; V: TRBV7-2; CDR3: CASSPTRVQETQYF; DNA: TGTGCCAGCAGTCCAACACGGGTACAAGAGACCCAGTACTTC
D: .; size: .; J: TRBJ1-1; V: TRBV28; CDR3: CASSPPAHPEAFF; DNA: TGTGCCAGCAGTCCCCCCGCACATCCTGAAGCTTTCTTT
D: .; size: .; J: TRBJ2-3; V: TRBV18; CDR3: CASSPMTDTQYF; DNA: TGTGCCAGCTCACCAATGACAGATACGCAGTATTTT
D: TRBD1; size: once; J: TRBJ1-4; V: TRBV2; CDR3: CASRKGQGHEKLFF; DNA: TGTGCCAGCAGAAAGGGACAGGGCCATGAAAAACTGTTTTTT
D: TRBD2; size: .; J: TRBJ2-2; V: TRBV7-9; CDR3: CASSETSGIGNTGELFF; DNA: TGTGCCAGCAGCGAGACTAGCGGGATAGGTAACACCGGGGAGCTGTTTTTT
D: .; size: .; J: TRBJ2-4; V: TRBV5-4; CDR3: CASSLYLGAGAKNIQYF; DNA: TGTGCCAGCAGCTTGTACTTAGGGGCCGGGGCCAAAAACATTCAGTACTTC
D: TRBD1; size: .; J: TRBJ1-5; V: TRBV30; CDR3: CALRDRGQPQHF; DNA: TGTGCCCTCCGGGACAGGGGTCAGCCCCAGCATTTT
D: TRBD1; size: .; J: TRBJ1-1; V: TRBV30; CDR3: CAWGDRSLNTEAFF; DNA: TGTGCCTGGGGGGACAGGTCGTTGAACACTGAAGCTTTCTTT
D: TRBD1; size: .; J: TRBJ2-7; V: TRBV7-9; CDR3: CASSRTGPSYEQYF; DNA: TGTGCCAGCAGCCGGACAGGGCCCTCCTACGAGCAGTACTTC
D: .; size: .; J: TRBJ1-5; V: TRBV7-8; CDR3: CASSLQAISNQPQHF; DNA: TGTGCCAGCAGCTTACAGGCCATTAGCAATCAGCCCCAGCATTTT
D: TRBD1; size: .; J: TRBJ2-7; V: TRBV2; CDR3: CASSNEGQVIHEQYF; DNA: TGTGCCAGCAGCAACGAGGGACAGGTCATCCACGAGCAGTACTTC
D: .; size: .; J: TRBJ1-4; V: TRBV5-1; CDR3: CASSRQALNEKLFF; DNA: TGCGCCAGCAGCCGACAGGCCCTTAATGAAAAACTGTTTTTT
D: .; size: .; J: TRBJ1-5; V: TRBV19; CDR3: CASMGQMNQPQHF; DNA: TGTGCCAGTATGGGACAAATGAATCAGCCCCAGCATTTT
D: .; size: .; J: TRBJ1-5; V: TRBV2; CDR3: CASSEERGYQPQHF; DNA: TGTGCCAGCAGTGAAGAACGGGGGTACCAGCCCCAGCATTTT
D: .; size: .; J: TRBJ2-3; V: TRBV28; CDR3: CASSPLSKTDTQYF; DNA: TGTGCCAGCAGTCCTCTGTCGAAAACAGATACGCAGTATTTT
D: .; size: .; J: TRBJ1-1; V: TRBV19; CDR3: CASSQRADIMNTEAFF; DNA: TGTGCCAGTAGTCAGCGAGCGGACATCATGAACACTGAAGCTTTCTTT
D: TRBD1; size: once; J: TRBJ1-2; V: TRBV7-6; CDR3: CASSLAQGGEYGYTF; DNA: TGTGCCAGCAGCTTAGCACAGGGGGGGGAATATGGCTACACCTTC
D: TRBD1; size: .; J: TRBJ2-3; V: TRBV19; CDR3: CASSTGQAPDTQYF; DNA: TGTGCCAGTAGTACGGGACAGGCGCCAGATACGCAGTATTTT
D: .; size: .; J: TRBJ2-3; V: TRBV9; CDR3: CASSVGPDTDTQYF; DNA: TGTGCCAGCAGCGTCGGCCCCGACACAGATACGCAGTATTTT
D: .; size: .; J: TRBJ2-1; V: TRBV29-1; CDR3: CSVRTLYNEQFF; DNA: TGCAGCGTACGGACTCTATACAATGAGCAGTTCTTC
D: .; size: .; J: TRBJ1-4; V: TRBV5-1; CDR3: CASSLDGEVNGEKLFF; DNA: TGCGCCAGCAGCCTCGACGGGGAGGTTAACGGAGAAAAACTGTTTTTT
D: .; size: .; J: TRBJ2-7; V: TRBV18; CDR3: CASSPARFHEQYF; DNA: TGTGCCAGCTCACCGGCGCGTTTCCACGAGCAGTACTTC
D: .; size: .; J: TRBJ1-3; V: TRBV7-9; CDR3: CASSLDGNTIYF; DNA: TGTGCCAGCAGCTTAGATGGAAACACCATATATTTT
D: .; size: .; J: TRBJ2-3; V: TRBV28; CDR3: CASSPPDIFTDTQYF; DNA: TGTGCCAGCAGTCCGCCCGACATTTTCACAGATACGCAGTATTTT
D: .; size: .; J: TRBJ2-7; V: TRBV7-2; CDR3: CASSLVGDYEQYF; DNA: TGTGCCAGCAGCTTAGTGGGGGACTACGAGCAGTACTTC
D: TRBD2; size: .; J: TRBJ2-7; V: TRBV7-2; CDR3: CASSPRRTSGALPSYEQYF; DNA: TGTGCCAGCAGCCCACGTCGGACTAGCGGGGCTCTACCCTCCTACGAGCAGTACTTC
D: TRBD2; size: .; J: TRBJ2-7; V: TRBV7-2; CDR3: CASSPMVAGISYEQYF; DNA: TGTGCCAGCAGTCCTATGGTAGCGGGTATCTCCTACGAGCAGTACTTC
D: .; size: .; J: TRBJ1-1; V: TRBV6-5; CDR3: CASSSPGSMNTEAFF; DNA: TGTGCCAGCAGTTCCCCGGGATCCATGAACACTGAAGCTTTCTTT